One sample yielded the 28 T cell receptor beta chains listed below, sequenced in a study of cytomegalovirus exposure and HLA in healthy donors. 60 Vbeta and 13 Jbeta primers were used in PCR. Sequencing was performed with immunoSEQ multiplex PCR; in TCRdb, only in-frame clones are kept and a portion is missing. Of hundreds of thousands of clones in the sample, approximately 80% were seen once. The sample consisted of PBMCs. The receptors were gathered from a male donor in good health and CMV-seronegative.

The V call is TRBV2, the J call TRBJ1-5, with D perhaps TRBD1 (6 bases). Germline V gives CDR1 SNHLY, CDR2 FYNNEI. Trimming removed 5 bases at V and 7 bases at J, with 15 bases between. The CDR3 runs to 14 residues. The CDR3 coding sequence is TGTGCCAGCAGTCTTACAGGGAACAGACAGCCCCAGCATTTT. Protein: CASSLTGNRQPQHF. Full variable domain (remainder filled in from reference TRBV2 and TRBJ1-5): EPEVTQTPSHQVTQMGQEVILRCVPISNHLYFYWYRQILGQKVEFLVSFYNNEISEKSEIFDDQFSVERPDGSNFTLKIRSTKLEDSAMYFCASSLTGNRQPQHFGDGTRLSIL.

The chain employs TRBV9 and TRBJ2-7; the D gene is possibly TRBD2 (5 bases). The V end lost 4 bases, the J end lost 5 bases, and 16 bases lay between the germline ends. This CDR3 comprises 14 residues. Looked up from germline, CDR1 is SGDLS and CDR2 is YYNGEE. The CDR3 is CASSPSGSADEQYF. DNA for the CDR3: TGTGCCAGCAGCCCTTCGGGATCGGCGGACGAGCAGTACTTC.

The chain links TRBV5-1 to TRBJ2-1, with 8 bases that match TRBD2. V shed 4 bases and J 4 bases; nucleotides not matched to a gene: 7. This CDR3 comprises 15 residues. The germline gives CDR1 SGHRS, CDR2 YFSETQ. The DNA for the CDR3 is TGCGCCAGCAGCCCCCGTAGCGGGGTATACAATGAGCAGTTCTTC. It yields the protein CASSPRSGVYNEQFF.

In this sample, this clone turned up once. V and J are TRBV7-9 and TRBJ2-5; 7 nucleotides agree with TRBD1. The CDR3 totals 15 residues. V lost 5 bases, J lost 1 base, and 7 bases stayed unmatched. CDR1 SEHNR and CDR2 FQNEAQ come from the germline V gene (reference sequence). The CDR3 nucleotides are TGTGCCAGCAGCGTACCGGGACAGACCCAAGAGACCCAGTACTTC. It specifies CASSVPGQTQETQYF.

The rearrangement links TRBV4-1 to TRBJ2-1, with 8 bases lining up with TRBD2. V shed 1 base and J 4 bases; nucleotides not matched to a gene: 9. This CDR3 has 17 amino acids. In germline, CDR1 is MGHRA, CDR2 YSYEKL. This chain's CDR3 is CASSQGSGSLVYNEQFF. For the CDR3, the DNA is TGCGCCAGCAGCCAAGGGAGCGGGAGCCTCGTTTACAATGAGCAGTTCTTC.

The rearrangement links TRBV25-1 to TRBJ1-5; D possibly corresponds to TRBD1 (6 bases). The CDR3 contains 15 residues. Germline lookup yields CDR1 MGHDK and CDR2 SYGVNS. Trimming took off 4 bases at V and 4 bases at J, with 14 bases between the two ends. In nucleotides, the CDR3 is TGTGCCAGCAGTGCCCCAGGGGATGGAAATCAGCCCCAGCATTTT. The encoded protein is CASSAPGDGNQPQHF.

V usage is TRBV15 and J usage is TRBJ2-5; 7 nucleotides align to TRBD1. This CDR3 comprises 16 residues. J lost 2 bases, V lost 0 bases, and 6 bases had no gene match. CDR1 is LNHNV, CDR2 YYDKDF, per germline (reference sequence). Written as DNA, the CDR3 is TGTGCCACCAGCAGAGATTCCGGGACAGTTCAAGAGACCCAGTACTTC. Residues: CATSRDSGTVQETQYF.

This clone was found a few times. J is TRBJ2-3 and V is TRBV6-5, with 9 nucleotides matching TRBD1. V gave up 2 bases and J gave up 6 bases; unmatched junction bases: 6. Germline CDR1 is MNHEY and CDR2 is SVGAGI. The CDR3 runs 15 residues. CDR3 DNA: TGTGCCAGCAGTTACACCCTGACAGGGGGGGATACGCAGTATTTT. Translating gives CASSYTLTGGDTQYF.

The gene calls are TRBV28 and TRBJ2-4, with a possible D match to TRBD1 (8 bases). The CDR3 extends over 15 amino acids. Between the trimmed V and J ends, which lost 5 bases and 3 bases, there was a span of 14 bases. CDR1 is MDHEN and CDR2 is SYDVKM in the germline V gene. CDR3 in DNA: TGTGCCAGCAGTGCACAGGGGGGGGGCAAAAACATTCAGTACTTC. Translation: CASSAQGGGKNIQYF.

V and J are TRBV9 and TRBJ2-7; 7 nucleotides align to TRBD1. The junction had 11 bases not matched to a gene; V was cut back by 3 bases and J by 8 bases. Germline V gene lookup returns CDR1 SGDLS and CDR2 YYNGEE. The CDR3 is 14 amino acids. The CDR3 coding sequence is TGTGCCAGCAGCGCGCCGGACAGGAACGGCCAGCAGTACTTC. Translated: CASSAPDRNGQQYF.

The chain is built from TRBV9 and TRBJ2-7; 8 bases agree with TRBD2. V lost 1 base and J lost 3; bases outside the gene matches: 15. The germline V gene encodes CDR1 SGDLS and CDR2 YYNGEE. This CDR3 comprises 18 residues. The CDR3 sequence is CASSVPILQREISYEQYF. CDR3 DNA sequence: TGTGCCAGCAGCGTACCGATCCTCCAGCGGGAGATTAGCTACGAGCAGTACTTC. The whole variable domain, remainder taken from reference TRBV9 and TRBJ2-7, is DSGVTQTPKHLITATGQRVTLRCSPRSGDLSVYWYQQSLDQGLQFLIQYYNGEERAKGNILERFSAQQFPDLHSELNLSSLELGDSALYFCASSVPILQREISYEQYFGPGTRLTVT.

This chain joins TRBV28 and TRBJ2-7, with 16 bases fitting TRBD2. The trim removed 5 bases at V and 5 bases at J, leaving 21 bases unmatched. From germline, CDR1 is MDHEN and CDR2 SYDVKM. The length of the CDR3 is 21 residues. The CDR3, as DNA: TGTGCCAGCAGTACCTACGGGGGACTAGCGGGAGGGACTGCTCGGTCGCACGAGCAGTACTTC. This codes for CASSTYGGLAGGTARSHEQYF. Full variable domain (rest looked up from reference TRBV28 and TRBJ2-7): DVKVTQSSRYLVKRTGEKVFLECVQDMDHENMFWYRQDPGLGLRLIYFSYDVKMKEKGDIPEGYSVSREKKERFSLILESASTNQTSMYLCASSTYGGLAGGTARSHEQYFGPGTRLTVT.

The CDR3 loop reads CASSSPGLLLDTQYF. In nucleotides, the CDR3 is TGTGCCAGCAGCTCTCCGGGACTCCTATTGGATACGCAGTATTTT. The V gene is TRBV7-3, the J gene TRBJ2-3; D may be TRBD2 (6 bases). The V end lost 4 bases, the J end lost 6 bases, and 17 bases lay between the germline ends. CDR1 is SGHTA and CDR2 is FQGTGA in the germline V gene. The CDR3 spans 15 residues.

This chain uses TRBV12-5 with TRBJ2-2; D remains unclear. Trimming removed 2 bases from V and 4 bases from J, with 17 bases in between. Germline-derived CDR1 and CDR2 are LGHNT and FRNRAP. This CDR3 is 17 amino acids long. CDR3: CASGLSSGRIITGELFF. The CDR3 region has the DNA TGTGCTAGTGGTTTGTCCTCCGGCAGGATAATCACCGGGGAGCTGTTTTTT. Combining the CDR3 with reference TRBV12-5 and TRBJ2-2 gives the whole variable domain DARVTQTPRHKVTEMGQEVTMRCQPILGHNTVFWYRQTMMQGLELLAYFRNRAPLDDSGMPKDRFSAEMPDATLATLKIQPSEPRDSAVYFCASGLSSGRIITGELFFGEGSRLTVL.

The chain employs TRBV7-2 and TRBJ2-7; D call uncertain. The germline V gene has CDR1 SGHTA and CDR2 FQGNSA. Trimming stripped 3 bases from V and 2 bases from J, with 11 bases between. The CDR3 is 14 amino acids. The CDR3 DNA sequence: TGTGCCAGCAGCTTTCCCCCCAAAACCTACGAGCAGTACTTC. This codes for CASSFPPKTYEQYF.

The chain uses TRBV6-5 and TRBJ1-3, with 8 positions matching TRBD1. The CDR3 totals 15 residues. CDR1 is MNHEY and CDR2 is SVGAGI in the germline V gene. After removal of 6 bases from V and 7 bases from J, the junction contained 11 bases not matched to a gene. CDR3 sequence reads: CASRRQGTAGNTIYF. The CDR3 region has the DNA TGTGCCAGCAGAAGACAGGGGACCGCCGGCAACACCATATATTTT.

The V call is TRBV27, the J call TRBJ2-5, with 7 bases lining up with TRBD1. Germline V gene data show CDR1 as MNHEY and CDR2 as SMNVEV (reference sequence). The CDR3 spans 14 residues. Losses at the gene ends were 4 bases for V and 5 bases for J; bases not matched to a gene: 7. The CDR3 DNA sequence: TGTGCCAGCAGTTCTAGGGGGCCGTTGGAGACCCAGTACTTC. It encodes CASSSRGPLETQYF.

For the CDR3, the DNA is TGTGCCTGGAGTTTATACATGGGCCCCGTGGCAGGGCAATACGAGCAGTACTTC. Translation gives CAWSLYMGPVAGQYEQYF. The chain combines TRBV30 with TRBJ2-7; tentative D call: TRBD1 (5 bases). V lost 2 bases to trimming and J lost 4 bases, with 27 bases between them. The CDR3 length is 18 residues. Germline V gene lookup returns CDR1 GTSNPN and CDR2 SVGIG (reference sequence).

The rearrangement uses TRBV30 and TRBJ1-1; D remains unclear. The V gene lost 4 bases and the J gene lost 1 base, with 10 bases spanning the gap. Germline lookup yields CDR1 GTSNPN and CDR2 SVGIG (reference sequence). This CDR3 spans 13 amino acids. The CDR3 DNA sequence: TGTGCCTGGAAAGGCGGATCGAACACTGAAGCTTTCTTT. Amino acids: CAWKGGSNTEAFF.

The V call is TRBV29-1, the J call TRBJ2-2, with D uncertain. This CDR3 is built from 12 residues. CDR1 SQVTM and CDR2 ANQGSEA come from the germline V gene. V lost 7 bases and J lost 4, with 10 bases in between. Here the CDR3 reads CSAALSTGELFF. The CDR3 nucleotides read TGCAGCGCAGCGTTGAGCACCGGGGAGCTGTTTTTT.

Comments on this clone: At one end the junction does not follow the germline gene, possibly because of a read error. The chain combines TRBV30 with TRBJ2-2; 9 nucleotides agree with TRBD1. The CDR3 extends over 16 amino acids. CDR1 and CDR2 (germline): GTSNPN, SVGIG (reference sequence). The CDR3 DNA is TGTGCCTGCAACCCCCTCGGGACAGGGAACCCCGGGGAGCTGTTTTTT. Protein sequence: CACNPLGTGNPGELFF.

The gene calls are TRBV14 and TRBJ2-5; D perhaps matches TRBD2 (5 bases). V was clipped by 2 bases and J by 2 bases, with 15 bases between them. The germline CDR1 and CDR2 sequences are SGHDN and FVKESK. The CDR3 sequence is 16 residues long. The CDR3 nucleotides are TGTGCCAGCAGCCAACCGCTCGGACTTGGGCAAGAGACCCAGTACTTC. Protein: CASSQPLGLGQETQYF.

The rearrangement uses TRBV11-2 and TRBJ2-1; 12 nucleotides align to TRBD2. V dropped 8 bases and J dropped 9; count of bases not matched to a gene: 11. This CDR3 is built from 15 residues. The germline gives CDR1 SGHAT, CDR2 FQNNGV. The CDR3 DNA reads as TGTGCCAGCCTACCTCTAGCGGGAGGGCCCAGTGAGCAGTTCTTC. It encodes CASLPLAGGPSEQFF.

The rearrangement links TRBV7-3 to TRBJ2-5; 7 nucleotides line up with TRBD1. This CDR3 spans 14 amino acids. The trim removed 4 bases at V and 8 bases at J, leaving 10 bases unmatched. The germline V gene has CDR1 SGHTA and CDR2 FQGTGA. The DNA of the CDR3 is TGTGCCAGCAGCTCGGGACAGCCAGGGGGAACCCAGTACTTC. Its protein product is CASSSGQPGGTQYF.

In regard to this clone: Different DNA sequences within this sample yield the same CDR3. The chain links TRBV9 to TRBJ2-5, with D perhaps TRBD1 (5 bases). The germline V gene has CDR1 SGDLS and CDR2 YYNGEE. Trimming removed 1 base from V and 4 bases from J, with 11 bases in between. The length of the CDR3 is 14 residues. The DNA of the CDR3 is TGTGCCAGCAGCGTATCAGGGAAGGGAGAGACCCAGTACTTC. Translating gives CASSVSGKGETQYF. The full variable domain, completed using reference TRBV9 and TRBJ2-5, is DSGVTQTPKHLITATGQRVTLRCSPRSGDLSVYWYQQSLDQGLQFLIQYYNGEERAKGNILERFSAQQFPDLHSELNLSSLELGDSALYFCASSVSGKGETQYFGPGTRLLVL.

The rearrangement joins TRBV9 to TRBJ2-1, with a possible D match to TRBD2 (5 bases). V shed 0 bases and J shed 5 bases, with 12 bases lying between them. The CDR3 sequence is 15 residues long. Germline CDR1 is SGDLS and CDR2 is YYNGEE. The CDR3 region has the DNA TGTGCCAGCAGCGTAGACCCGGGAACCGACAATGAGCAGTTCTTC. Its protein product is CASSVDPGTDNEQFF.

The chain links TRBV18 to TRBJ2-1; D gene unclear. The germline V and J ends were trimmed by 3 bases and 8 bases, with 5 bases remaining between them. CDR1 is KGHSH, CDR2 LQKENI, per germline. CDR3 length: 11 amino acids. Written as DNA, the CDR3 is TGTGCCAGCTCACCGGGCTATGAGCAGTTCTTC. It encodes CASSPGYEQFF.

This clone was seen only a few times. The rearrangement links TRBV6-5 to TRBJ1-3, with unresolved D. V lost 5 bases and J lost 0, with 5 bases in between. CDR3 length: 13 residues. Germline V CDR1 and CDR2: MNHEY, SVGAGI. The CDR3 region has the DNA TGTGCCAGCAGTCAAAACTCTGGAAACACCATATATTTT. It encodes CASSQNSGNTIYF.